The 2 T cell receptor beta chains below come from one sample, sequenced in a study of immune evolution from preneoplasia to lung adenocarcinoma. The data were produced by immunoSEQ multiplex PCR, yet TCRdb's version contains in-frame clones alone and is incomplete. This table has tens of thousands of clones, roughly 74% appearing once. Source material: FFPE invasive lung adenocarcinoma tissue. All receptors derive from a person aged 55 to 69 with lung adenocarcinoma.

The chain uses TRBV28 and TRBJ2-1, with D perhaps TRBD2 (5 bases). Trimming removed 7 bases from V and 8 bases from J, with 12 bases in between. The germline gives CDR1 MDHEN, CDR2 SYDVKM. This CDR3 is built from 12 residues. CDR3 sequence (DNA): TGTGCCAGCAACACCGCGGGCTATGAGCAGTTCTTC. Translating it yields CASNTAGYEQFF.

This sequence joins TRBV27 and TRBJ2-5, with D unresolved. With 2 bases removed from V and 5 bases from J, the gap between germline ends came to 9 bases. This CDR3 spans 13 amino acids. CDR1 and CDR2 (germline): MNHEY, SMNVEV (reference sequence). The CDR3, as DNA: TGTGCCAGCAGTTTAAGGATCAGGGAGACCCAGTACTTC. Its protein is CASSLRIRETQYF.